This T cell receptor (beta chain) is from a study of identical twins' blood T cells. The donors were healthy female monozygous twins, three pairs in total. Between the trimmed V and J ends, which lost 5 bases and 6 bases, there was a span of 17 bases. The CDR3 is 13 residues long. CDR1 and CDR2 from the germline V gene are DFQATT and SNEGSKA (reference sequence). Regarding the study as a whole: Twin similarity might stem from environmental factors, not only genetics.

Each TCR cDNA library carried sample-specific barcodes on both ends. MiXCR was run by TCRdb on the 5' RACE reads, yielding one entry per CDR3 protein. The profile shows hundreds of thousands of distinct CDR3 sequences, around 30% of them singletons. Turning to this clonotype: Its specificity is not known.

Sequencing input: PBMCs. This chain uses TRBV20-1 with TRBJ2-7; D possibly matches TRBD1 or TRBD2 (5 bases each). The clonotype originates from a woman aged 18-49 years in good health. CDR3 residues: CSAHRDLESEQYF. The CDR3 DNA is TGCAGTGCTCACCGGGACCTCGAAAGCGAGCAGTACTTC.